This T cell receptor beta chain was identified in a study of a mutant IDH1 vaccine in newly diagnosed glioma. Across the whole study: Earlier therapy was either radiotherapy, temozolomide, or both, and most got both. Overall study results and limits: Overall, 80% to 95% of patients had vaccine-induced immune responses.

This clone was recorded a few times. Its antigen is not known. TCRdb keeps only in-frame clones here, not all; method: immunoSEQ multiplex PCR. The table lists 49,000 or so clones, roughly 78% of them singletons, with roughly 1.8% in the top ten. Time point indicated: week 5, during vaccination. Vaccine doses each comprised 300 ug of mutant IDH1 20-mer peptide, with topical imiquimod. CDR3 length: 12 residues. Trimming shortened V by 2 bases and J by 8 bases, and 6 bases separated the two germline ends. Germline values: CDR1 MGHRA, CDR2 YSYEKL. The sequence derives from a woman aged 40 to 49 with glioma. This specimen was PBMCs, taken from a glioma patient whose treatment included an IDH1 peptide vaccine. V and J are TRBV4-1 and TRBJ1-4, with no clear D. In DNA form, the CDR3 reads TGCGCCAGCAGCCAACGAGGCGAAAAACTGTTTTTT. Amino acids: CASSQRGEKLFF.